The source of this T cell receptor beta chain is a study of T cell responses to AZD1222 COVID-19 vaccine. The germline CDR1 and CDR2 sequences are SGHTA and FQGNSA. The CDR3 extends over 13 amino acids. Trimming removed 5 bases at V and 7 bases at J, with 14 bases between. Study-wide findings and caveats: White British ancestry dominated among donors, who included more females, and clonal diversity was possibly underestimated. The number of AZD1222 recipients seropositive at baseline was only five or six.

Using immunoSEQ multiplex PCR, the repertoire was profiled, and TCRdb retains in-frame clones only, with some absent. The sample holds fewer than 110,000 clones, just over 85% seen once. In the case of this clone: Its antigen is as yet unknown.

The V call is TRBV7-2, the J call TRBJ1-1; D is possibly TRBD1 (5 bases). The source is an adult in good health. Material: peripheral blood, obtained on day 0 of AZD1222 vaccination. This CDR3 is CASSTGWGYEAFF. DNA of the CDR3: TGTGCCAGCAGCACCGGGTGGGGGTATGAAGCTTTCTTT.